One T cell receptor (beta chain) is described in this entry. Antigen: not known. J lost 2 bases, V lost 3 bases, and 4 bases had no gene match. Germline V lookup: CDR1 SGHRS, CDR2 YFSETQ. This CDR3 spans 15 amino acids. The repertoire was sequenced with immunoSEQ multiplex PCR; TCRdb's copy has only in-frame clones and lacks some. The table has about 73,000 clones, approximately 90% seen once. This sample was taken from a study of OX40 agonist ivuxolimab in advanced cancers. Study background: An anti-OX40 (CD134) antibody with agonistic activity, ivuxolimab, was administered to patients.

Regarding the study as a whole: At 0.1 to 3.0 mg/kg, CD4+ and CD8+ blood T cells expanded clonally by week 6.

The sequence was collected from an adult with an advanced solid tumor such as melanoma, head and neck, liver or kidney cancer. The chain links TRBV5-1 to TRBJ2-3; the match to TRBD1 covers 9 bases. The sample was CD4+ or CD8+ T cells sorted from blood, taken in a trial of the OX40 agonist ivuxolimab. CDR3: CASSWGQGPTDTQYF. CDR3 DNA: TGCGCCAGCAGCTGGGGACAGGGTCCCACAGATACGCAGTATTTT.